This TCR beta chain was profiled in a study of shared clonotypes between healthy human individuals. Germline V CDR1 and CDR2: SGHNT, YENEEA. The length of the CDR3 is 16 residues. V gave up 0 bases and J gave up 5 bases, with 14 bases separating them. Only in-frame clones appear in the TCRdb table, and some are missing; sequencing was by immunoSEQ multiplex PCR. The table records about 2.4 million clones, over 85% of them present only once. The receptor comes from a man between 18 and 35 years old in good health. Some clones in this sample may be carry-over from other donors' samples. Sequencing was performed on naive CD4+ T cells from PBMCs. Subset here: CD45RA+ positively selected. The gene calls are TRBV11-3 and TRBJ1-5; perhaps TRBD1 as D (6 bases). As DNA, the CDR3 is TGTGCCAGCAGCTTAGATGAGGCAGGGGCCGATCAGCCCCAGCATTTT. This translates into CASSLDEAGADQPQHF.